The 16 T cell receptor beta chains reported below all come from one sample, sequenced in a study of cytomegalovirus exposure and HLA in healthy donors. Both 60 Vbeta primers and 13 Jbeta primers went into the PCR. Clones were sequenced by immunoSEQ multiplex PCR, and TCRdb holds only the in-frame ones, with some missing. The sample shows more than 95,000 clones, less than 90% of them seen only once. The sample taken for sequencing was PBMCs. These receptors all stem from a man between 18 and 35 years old in good health and CMV-seropositive.

The chain is built from TRBV9 and TRBJ2-7, with TRBD2 matching over 7 bases. This CDR3 comprises 13 residues. V was clipped by 3 bases and J by 2 bases; unmatched bases: 2. In germline, CDR1 is SGDLS, CDR2 YYNGEE. CDR3 sequence (DNA): TGTGCCAGCAGCGGGACTAGTACCTACGAGCAGTACTTC. This gives the protein CASSGTSTYEQYF. The whole variable domain, filled in from reference TRBV9 and TRBJ2-7, reads DSGVTQTPKHLITATGQRVTLRCSPRSGDLSVYWYQQSLDQGLQFLIQYYNGEERAKGNILERFSAQQFPDLHSELNLSSLELGDSALYFCASSGTSTYEQYFGPGTRLTVT.

The rearrangement links TRBV19 to TRBJ1-2; D is undetermined. CDR3 size: 13 residues. V lost 5 bases and J lost 6, with 13 bases in between. Germline values: CDR1 LNHDA, CDR2 SQIVND (reference sequence). CDR3 sequence: CASSFSLPDGYTF. CDR3 sequence (DNA): TGTGCCAGTAGTTTTAGTCTCCCGGATGGCTACACCTTC.

J is TRBJ2-3 and V is TRBV5-4, with 9 bases aligning to TRBD2. J lost 4 bases, V lost 0 bases, and 6 bases had no gene match. CDR3 length equals 16 residues. Per germline, CDR1 SGHNT and CDR2 YYREEE (reference sequence). Here the CDR3 reads CASSLALAGRSDTQYF. For the CDR3, the DNA is TGTGCCAGCAGCTTGGCCCTAGCGGGGCGGTCAGATACGCAGTATTTT.

This chain links TRBV9 with TRBJ2-3; 11 bases match TRBD2. This CDR3 has 14 residues. The J segment lost 4 bases and the V segment lost 4 bases, leaving 2 bases of the junction unmatched. Germline CDR1 reads SGDLS; CDR2 reads YYNGEE. In DNA, the CDR3 is TGTGCCAGCAGCCCTAGCGGGGGGCCAGATACGCAGTATTTT. Its translation is CASSPSGGPDTQYF.

The V call is TRBV5-4, the J call TRBJ2-3, with 10 bases matching TRBD1. Germline V CDR1 and CDR2: SGHNT, YYREEE (reference sequence). This CDR3 region has 16 residues. V dropped 5 bases and J dropped 6; count of bases not matched to a gene: 12. The CDR3 region has the DNA TGTGCCAGCAGTTTGATGTGGGACAGGGGACCGGATACGCAGTATTTT. Its protein product is CASSLMWDRGPDTQYF.

V and J are TRBV12-5 and TRBJ1-5; D remains unclear. This CDR3 comprises 11 residues. Germline loops: CDR1 LGHNT, CDR2 FRNRAP. V dropped 2 bases and J dropped 8 bases, with 4 bases sitting between them. The CDR3 protein is CASGLLEPQHF. The CDR3 DNA reads TGTGCTAGTGGTTTGCTTGAGCCCCAGCATTTT.

The rearrangement joins TRBV7-3 to TRBJ1-1, with D hard to call. V was cut by 2 bases and J by 4 bases, with 8 bases left in between. Germline loops: CDR1 SGHTA, CDR2 FQGTGA. CDR3 length: 13 amino acids. The CDR3 here is CASSLEGSTEAFF. The CDR3 DNA reads TGTGCCAGCAGCTTAGAGGGAAGCACTGAAGCTTTCTTT.

In this sample, this clone turned up a few times. The genes are TRBV19 and TRBJ1-1, with D unresolved. Germline V gene lookup returns CDR1 LNHDA and CDR2 SQIVND (reference sequence). Trimming stripped 6 bases from V and 10 bases from J, with 18 bases between. This CDR3 comprises 13 residues. CDR3 sequence: CASSGSLSLGAFF. The DNA of the CDR3 is TGTGCCAGTAGCGGGTCCCTGTCCCTCGGAGCTTTCTTT. Full variable domain (rest looked up from reference TRBV19 and TRBJ1-1): DGGITQSPKYLFRKEGQNVTLSCEQNLNHDAMYWYRQDPGQGLRLIYYSQIVNDFQKGDIAEGYSVSREKKESFPLTVTSAQKNPTAFYLCASSGSLSLGAFFGQGTRLTVV.

J is TRBJ2-2 and V is TRBV4-1; D is perhaps TRBD1 (5 bases). V lost 1 base and J 0 bases, leaving 6 bases between the germline ends. The CDR3 length is 15 residues. Looked up from germline, CDR1 is MGHRA and CDR2 is YSYEKL. For the CDR3, the DNA is TGCGCCAGCAGCCAAGGGGGCTCGAACACCGGGGAGCTGTTTTTT. Its translation: CASSQGGSNTGELFF.

This chain joins TRBV19 and TRBJ2-1; 9 bases line up with TRBD2. J gave up 4 bases and V 3 bases, and 7 bases lay outside the gene matches. Germline CDR1 LNHDA, CDR2 SQIVND (reference sequence). The CDR3 is 16 residues long. CDR3 DNA: TGTGCCAGTAGTATCCACGCGGGGGGGCCATACAATGAGCAGTTCTTC. It codes for CASSIHAGGPYNEQFF.

The V gene is TRBV4-1, the J gene TRBJ1-2, with 11 bases fitting TRBD1. V shed 4 bases and J 4 bases; nucleotides not matched to a gene: 5. Germline values: CDR1 MGHRA, CDR2 YSYEKL. The CDR3 runs to 15 residues. The CDR3 region is CASSPGQGAGYGYTF. CDR3 in DNA: TGCGCCAGCAGCCCCGGACAGGGGGCCGGCTATGGCTACACCTTC.

V gene TRBV9 combines with J gene TRBJ2-7; 7 bases line up with TRBD1. This CDR3 has 13 residues. The trim removed 0 bases at V and 6 bases at J, leaving 3 bases unmatched. The germline CDR1 and CDR2 sequences are SGDLS and YYNGEE. The CDR3 DNA reads TGTGCCAGCAGCGTAGTAGGGGGCGGCGAGCAGTACTTC. Translating gives CASSVVGGGEQYF.

Here the CDR3 reads CASSVARDRDTEAFF. The CDR3 bases are TGTGCCAGCAGCGTAGCTCGTGACAGGGACACTGAAGCTTTCTTT. The V gene is TRBV9, the J gene TRBJ1-1, with 7 bases lining up with TRBD1. There are 15 residues in the CDR3. The germline V gene has CDR1 SGDLS and CDR2 YYNGEE. The V and J ends lost 0 bases and 3 bases, in that order; junction bases with no gene match: 5.

This chain uses TRBV4-2 with TRBJ2-2; D is undetermined. CDR3 length: 20 amino acids. V lost 0 bases and J lost 4, with 24 bases in between. The germline V gene has CDR1 LGHNA and CDR2 YNFKEQ. CDR3 in DNA: TGTGCCAGCAGCCAAGATCCCCGTCTCGATACAAGTCGTGTCACCGGGGAGCTGTTTTTT. Translation: CASSQDPRLDTSRVTGELFF.

The genes are TRBV5-4 and TRBJ2-7; D perhaps matches TRBD1 (5 bases). CDR1 is SGHNT and CDR2 is YYREEE in the germline V gene (reference sequence). The V end was cut by 4 bases, the J end by 0 bases, with 14 bases between. CDR3 length: 15 residues. CDR3 nucleotides: TGTGCCAGCAGCCCTTCTGGGGCGAGCTCCTACGAGCAGTACTTC. Amino acid sequence: CASSPSGASSYEQYF.

The V gene is TRBV19, the J gene TRBJ2-7, with 9 bases aligning to TRBD1. CDR1 is LNHDA and CDR2 is SQIVND in the germline V gene (reference sequence). The V and J ends lost 3 bases and 3 bases, in that order; junction bases with no gene match: 9. The CDR3 consists of 16 residues. CDR3 DNA: TGTGCCAGTAGTATCCTCCCGGGACAGGGAGACTACGAGCAGTACTTC. It encodes CASSILPGQGDYEQYF. Filled out from reference TRBV19 and TRBJ2-7, the complete variable domain reads DGGITQSPKYLFRKEGQNVTLSCEQNLNHDAMYWYRQDPGQGLRLIYYSQIVNDFQKGDIAEGYSVSREKKESFPLTVTSAQKNPTAFYLCASSILPGQGDYEQYFGPGTRLTVT.